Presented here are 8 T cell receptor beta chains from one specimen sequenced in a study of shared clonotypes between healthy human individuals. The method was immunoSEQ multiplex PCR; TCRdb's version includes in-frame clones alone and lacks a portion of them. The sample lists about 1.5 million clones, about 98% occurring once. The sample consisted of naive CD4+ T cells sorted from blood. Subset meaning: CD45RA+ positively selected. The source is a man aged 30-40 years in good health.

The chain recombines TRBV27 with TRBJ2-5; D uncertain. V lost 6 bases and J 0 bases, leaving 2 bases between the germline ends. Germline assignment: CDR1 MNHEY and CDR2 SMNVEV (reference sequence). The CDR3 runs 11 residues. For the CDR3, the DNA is TGTGCCAGCAGGTACCAAGAGACCCAGTACTTC. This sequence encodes CASRYQETQYF.

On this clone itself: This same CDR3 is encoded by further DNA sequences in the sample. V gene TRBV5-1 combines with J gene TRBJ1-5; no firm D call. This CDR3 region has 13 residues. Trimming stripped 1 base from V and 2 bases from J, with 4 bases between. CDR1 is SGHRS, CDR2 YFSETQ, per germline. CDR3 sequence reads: CASSLRGNQPQHF. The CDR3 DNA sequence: TGCGCCAGCAGCTTGCGGGGCAATCAGCCCCAGCATTTT.

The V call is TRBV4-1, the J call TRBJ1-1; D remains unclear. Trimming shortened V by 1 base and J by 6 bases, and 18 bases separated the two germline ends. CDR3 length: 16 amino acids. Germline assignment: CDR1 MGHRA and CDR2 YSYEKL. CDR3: CASSQVMARRSAEAFF. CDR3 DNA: TGCGCCAGCAGCCAAGTAATGGCAAGGCGAAGCGCTGAAGCTTTCTTT.

The chain's CDR3 is CAWSVRKGAETFF. The CDR3 DNA reads TGTGCCTGGAGTGTACGAAAGGGGGCCGAAACTTTCTTT. The gene calls are TRBV30 and TRBJ1-1; TRBD1 matches at 7 bases. Germline CDR1 GTSNPN, CDR2 SVGIG (reference sequence). CDR3 length: 13 amino acids. V was pared by 0 bases and J by 12 bases, with 10 bases of the junction left unmatched.

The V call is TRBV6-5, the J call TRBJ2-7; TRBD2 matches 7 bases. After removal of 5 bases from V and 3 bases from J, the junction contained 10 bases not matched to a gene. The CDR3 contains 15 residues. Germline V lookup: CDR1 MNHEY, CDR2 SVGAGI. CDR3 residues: CASSPYSGGVYEQYF. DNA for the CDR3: TGTGCCAGCAGTCCTTATTCGGGGGGAGTCTACGAGCAGTACTTC.

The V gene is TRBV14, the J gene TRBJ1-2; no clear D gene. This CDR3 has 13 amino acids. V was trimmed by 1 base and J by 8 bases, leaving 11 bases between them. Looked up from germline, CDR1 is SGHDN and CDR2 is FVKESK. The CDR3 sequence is CASSQGFPRGYTF. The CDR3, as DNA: TGTGCCAGCAGCCAAGGATTTCCGAGGGGCTACACCTTC.

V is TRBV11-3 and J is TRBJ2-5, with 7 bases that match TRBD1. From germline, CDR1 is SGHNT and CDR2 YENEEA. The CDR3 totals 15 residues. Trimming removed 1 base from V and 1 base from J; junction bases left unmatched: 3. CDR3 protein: CASSLGTGPQETQYF. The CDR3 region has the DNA TGTGCCAGCAGCTTAGGGACAGGTCCCCAAGAGACCCAGTACTTC. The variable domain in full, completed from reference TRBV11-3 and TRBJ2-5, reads EAGVVQSPRYKIIEKKQPVAFWCNPISGHNTLYWYLQNLGQGPELLIRYENEEAVDDSQLPKDRFSAERLKGVDSTLKIQPAELGDSAVYLCASSLGTGPQETQYFGPGTRLLVL.

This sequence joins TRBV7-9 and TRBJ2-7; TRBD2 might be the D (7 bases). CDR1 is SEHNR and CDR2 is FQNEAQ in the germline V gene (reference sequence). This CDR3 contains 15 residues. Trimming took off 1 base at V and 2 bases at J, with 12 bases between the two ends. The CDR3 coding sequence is TGTGCCAGCAGCTTAGGGGGGGGCCCAGCCTACGAGCAGTACTTC. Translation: CASSLGGGPAYEQYF.